One and the same sample provided the 27 T cell receptor beta chains below, sequenced in a study of blood T cell repertoires in COVID-19. Libraries were prepared by immunoSEQ multiplex PCR; TCRdb keeps only in-frame clonotypes and omits some of them. Counted here are about 280,000 clones, about 86% occurring once; the ten biggest clones make up 2.1%. Specimen: peripheral blood. Receptors originate from a woman aged 30 to 39 who had recovered from COVID-19.

This clone was counted only a few times. This chain joins TRBV2 and TRBJ2-7; D might be TRBD2 (7 bases). Germline lookup yields CDR1 SNHLY and CDR2 FYNNEI. The CDR3 consists of 12 residues. V lost 7 bases, J lost 4 bases, and 11 bases lay in between. CDR3 amino acids: CASKQGGYEQYF. CDR3 DNA: TGTGCCAGCAAACAGGGAGGGTACGAGCAGTACTTC.

CDR3 residues: CASSFTGGNSPLHF. The CDR3 bases are TGTGCCAGCAGTTTTACAGGGGGGAATTCACCCCTCCACTTT. The chain joins TRBV6-5 to TRBJ1-6; 8 bases are shared with TRBD1. Germline assignment: CDR1 MNHEY and CDR2 SVGAGI. CDR3 size: 14 residues. The junction had 3 bases not matched to a gene; V was cut back by 4 bases and J by 7 bases.

The V and J genes are TRBV2 and TRBJ1-5; 10 nucleotides align to TRBD1. This CDR3 comprises 14 residues. In germline, CDR1 is SNHLY, CDR2 FYNNEI. J lost 4 bases, V lost 6 bases, and 3 bases had no gene match. CDR3 protein: CASRGQGFNQPQHF. CDR3 sequence (DNA): TGTGCCAGCAGGGGACAGGGGTTTAATCAGCCCCAGCATTTT.

This chain links TRBV28 with TRBJ2-7; D is ambiguous. V lost 7 bases and J lost 0, with 10 bases in between. The germline V gene has CDR1 MDHEN and CDR2 SYDVKM. This CDR3 is 13 amino acids long. The DNA of the CDR3 is TGTGCCAGCACTCGCAGGCCCTCCTACGAGCAGTACTTC. Its translation: CASTRRPSYEQYF.

This chain links TRBV18 with TRBJ1-1; TRBD1 agrees at 7 bases. The CDR3 consists of 15 residues. CDR1 and CDR2 (germline): KGHSH, LQKENI. V dropped 4 bases and J dropped 4; count of bases not matched to a gene: 9. DNA for the CDR3: TGTGCCAGCTCACGAGATCAGGGGGTGAGCACTGAAGCTTTCTTT. Its protein is CASSRDQGVSTEAFF. Variable domain in full (rest from reference TRBV18 and TRBJ1-1): NAGVMQNPRHLVRRRGQEARLRCSPMKGHSHVYWYRQLPEEGLKFMVYLQKENIIDESGMPKERFSAEFPKEGPSILRIQQVVRGDSAAYFCASSRDQGVSTEAFFGQGTRLTVV.

J is TRBJ1-1 and V is TRBV5-1; 8 bases match TRBD1. Germline CDR1 is SGHRS and CDR2 is YFSETQ. J was trimmed by 0 bases and V by 5 bases; bases with no gene match: 6. The CDR3 runs 15 residues. This chain's CDR3 is CASSHPQGVNTEAFF. DNA for the CDR3: TGCGCCAGCAGTCACCCACAGGGGGTGAACACTGAAGCTTTCTTT.

This rearrangement joins TRBV28 to TRBJ1-5; D remains unclear. Trimming left V 2 bases short and J 5 bases short, with 10 bases between. Germline-derived CDR1 and CDR2 are MDHEN and SYDVKM. This CDR3 region has 14 residues. The CDR3 sequence: CASSLSRLDQPQHF. In nucleotides, the CDR3 is TGTGCCAGCAGTTTAAGCAGGTTGGATCAGCCCCAGCATTTT.

CDR3 sequence: CAISEAGYIQPQHF. CDR3 bases: TGTGCCATCAGTGAAGCGGGTTATATTCAGCCCCAGCATTTT. V usage is TRBV10-3 and J usage is TRBJ1-5; D remains ambiguous. Trimming removed 3 bases at V and 6 bases at J, with 12 bases between. Germline V gene lookup returns CDR1 ENHRY and CDR2 SYGVKD. The CDR3 is 14 residues long.

This clone was seen more than once but under ten times. This chain links TRBV7-3 with TRBJ2-2, with TRBD1 matching over 7 bases. CDR1 SGHTA and CDR2 FQGTGA come from the germline V gene. With 6 bases clipped from V and 3 bases from J, the junction kept 4 bases outside the gene matches. This CDR3 spans 14 amino acids. In DNA form, the CDR3 reads TGTGCCAGCAGGCCAGACAGGGACACCGGGGAGCTGTTTTTT. This gives the protein CASRPDRDTGELFF.

This chain links TRBV15 with TRBJ2-1; tentative D call: TRBD1 (5 bases). The germline V and J ends were trimmed by 4 bases and 6 bases, with 13 bases remaining between them. The CDR3 is made up of 14 amino acids. Germline V gene lookup returns CDR1 LNHNV and CDR2 YYDKDF (reference sequence). Written as DNA, the CDR3 is TGTGCCACCAGCATTAGCCTCCAGGGCAATGAGCAGTTCTTC. Its protein is CATSISLQGNEQFF.

The chain uses TRBV9 and TRBJ2-1; 8 bases line up with TRBD2. V trimming: 0 bases; J trimming: 7 bases; junction bases outside the gene matches: 15. CDR1 and CDR2 (germline): SGDLS, YYNGEE. The CDR3 runs to 18 residues. The CDR3 loop reads CASSVEPLGGGRTNEQFF. Here the CDR3 DNA reads TGTGCCAGCAGCGTAGAGCCACTCGGTGGCGGGAGGACTAATGAGCAGTTCTTC.

The rearrangement joins TRBV19 to TRBJ2-7; 8 bases map to TRBD1. The CDR3 runs to 15 residues. V lost 3 bases to trimming and J lost 6 bases; unmatched junction nucleotides: 10. CDR1 and CDR2 from the germline V gene are LNHDA and SQIVND (reference sequence). CDR3 coding DNA: TGTGCCAGTAGTATCCGGACAGGGAGAGCCTCCGAGCAGTACTTC. Amino acids: CASSIRTGRASEQYF.

This clone is a singleton in its sample. V is TRBV6-2 or TRBV6-3 and J is TRBJ1-2; no definite D call. Germline CDR1 reads MNHEY; CDR2 reads SVGEGT. Trimming cost V 5 bases and J 0 bases, with 16 bases left between them. This CDR3 has 16 amino acids. The CDR3 bases are TGTGCCAGCAGTCTCGACGGAGGATCTTCTAACTATGGCTACACCTTC. This encodes CASSLDGGSSNYGYTF.

The chain joins TRBV5-1 to TRBJ2-2; D is undetermined. This CDR3 is built from 14 residues. Germline V lookup: CDR1 SGHRS, CDR2 YFSETQ. V lost 4 bases and J lost 1, with 8 bases in between. This chain's CDR3 is CASSGTRNTGELFF. CDR3 nucleotide sequence: TGCGCCAGCAGCGGTACAAGGAACACCGGGGAGCTGTTTTTT.

This sequence joins TRBV2 and TRBJ1-2, with 7 bases fitting TRBD1. The CDR3 consists of 13 residues. The germline V gene has CDR1 SNHLY and CDR2 FYNNEI. Trimming cost V 4 bases and J 6 bases; bases outside gene matches: 5. CDR3 loop: CASSVEGADGYTF. Here the CDR3 DNA reads TGTGCCAGCAGTGTCGAGGGGGCGGATGGCTACACCTTC.

This rearrangement joins TRBV5-4 to TRBJ2-1, with D perhaps matching TRBD1 (6 bases). V lost 3 bases and J 5 bases, leaving 12 bases between the germline ends. Germline V gene data show CDR1 as SGHNT and CDR2 as YYREEE (reference sequence). The CDR3 extends over 14 amino acids. The DNA of the CDR3 is TGTGCCAGCAGCTCTCAGGGGTCCCACAATGAGCAGTTCTTC. This sequence encodes CASSSQGSHNEQFF.

The rearrangement uses TRBV28 and TRBJ2-3; D gene ambiguous. CDR3 length: 15 amino acids. Germline V gene data show CDR1 as MDHEN and CDR2 as SYDVKM. Trimming removed 6 bases from V and 5 bases from J, with 18 bases in between. CDR3 sequence reads: CASSPMGVLEDTQYF. CDR3 nucleotide sequence: TGTGCCAGCAGCCCCATGGGTGTTCTAGAAGATACGCAGTATTTT.

This chain uses TRBV5-8 with TRBJ2-7; D is perhaps TRBD2 (5 bases). Trimming pared 6 bases from V and 3 bases from J, leaving 19 bases between. This CDR3 is 15 amino acids long. CDR1 and CDR2 from the germline V gene are SGHTS and YDEGEE. The CDR3 sequence is CASTYPRAGDYEQYF. CDR3 DNA: TGTGCCAGCACCTACCCGAGGGCAGGTGACTACGAGCAGTACTTC.

This chain joins TRBV6-2 or TRBV6-3 and TRBJ2-7; TRBD1 is a possible D gene (5 bases). V shed 0 bases and J shed 3 bases, with 15 bases lying between them. This CDR3 is built from 16 residues. The germline gives CDR1 MNHEY, CDR2 SVGEGT. Here the CDR3 reads CASSYSYDSLSYEQYF. The CDR3 region has the DNA TGTGCCAGCAGTTACTCATACGACAGTCTAAGCTACGAGCAGTACTTC.

The rearrangement links TRBV5-8 to TRBJ2-7; D may be TRBD1 (6 bases). This CDR3 has 14 amino acids. Germline CDR1 and CDR2: SGHTS and YDEGEE. Trimming left V 2 bases short and J 2 bases short, with 11 bases between. The CDR3 here is CASSFSQGPYEQYF. The CDR3 DNA sequence: TGTGCCAGCAGCTTTTCACAGGGCCCCTACGAGCAGTACTTC.

V is TRBV6-2 or TRBV6-3 and J is TRBJ2-7, with 8 bases identical to TRBD1. This CDR3 comprises 15 residues. Germline lookup yields CDR1 MNHEY and CDR2 SVGEGT. V dropped 6 bases and J dropped 1; count of bases not matched to a gene: 8. The CDR3 reads CASRYKDRASYEQYF. Written as DNA, the CDR3 is TGTGCCAGCAGATACAAGGACAGGGCGTCCTACGAGCAGTACTTC.

This clone was seen a few times. The rearrangement links TRBV4-1 to TRBJ2-3; 8 bases fit TRBD2. This CDR3 region has 19 residues. The ends lost 0 bases at V and 0 bases at J; junction bases unmatched: 11. CDR1 is MGHRA, CDR2 YSYEKL, per germline. CDR3: CASSQDWGSGTSSTDTQYF. CDR3 bases: TGCGCCAGCAGCCAAGATTGGGGGAGCGGGACTAGTAGCACAGATACGCAGTATTTT.

The V gene is TRBV30, the J gene TRBJ2-7; D not resolved. CDR1 is GTSNPN, CDR2 SVGIG, per germline (reference sequence). Trimming stripped 2 bases from V and 6 bases from J, with 8 bases between. The CDR3 contains 11 residues. The CDR3: CAWSSVREQYF. CDR3 nucleotides: TGTGCCTGGAGTAGCGTCCGCGAGCAGTACTTC. Looking up the rest from reference TRBV30 and TRBJ2-7 gives the full variable domain: SQTIHQWPATLVQPVGSPLSLECTVEGTSNPNLYWYRQAAGRGLQLLFYSVGIGQISSEVPQNLSASRPQDRQFILSSKKLLLSDSGFYLCAWSSVREQYFGPGTRLTVT.

The J gene is TRBJ2-7, the V gene TRBV3-1 (or the pseudogene TRBV3-2); TRBD2 agrees at 7 bases. Germline V CDR1 and CDR2: LGHDT, YNNKEL (reference sequence). Germline trimming cut 2 bases from V and 2 bases from J; bases unmatched to any gene: 3. The CDR3 sequence is 14 residues long. CDR3 residues: CASSQRTSPYEQYF. Written as DNA, the CDR3 is TGTGCCAGCAGCCAAAGGACTAGTCCCTACGAGCAGTACTTC.

The gene calls are TRBV3-1 (or the pseudogene TRBV3-2) and TRBJ1-1; no clear D. CDR3 length equals 15 residues. Germline V lookup: CDR1 LGHDT, CDR2 YNNKEL (reference sequence). Trimming stripped 0 bases from V and 3 bases from J, with 11 bases between. The CDR3 here is CASSQDGRSYTEAFF. The CDR3 DNA sequence: TGTGCCAGCAGCCAAGATGGCAGATCTTACACTGAAGCTTTCTTT.

The chain links TRBV18 to TRBJ1-2; TRBD1 agrees at 9 bases. The CDR3 extends over 16 amino acids. The germline gives CDR1 KGHSH, CDR2 LQKENI. V dropped 6 bases and J dropped 4; count of bases not matched to a gene: 12. The CDR3 coding sequence is TGTGCCAGCTCCCGGGACAGGGTGGGAGTTTCCTATGGCTACACCTTC. This codes for CASSRDRVGVSYGYTF.

This rearrangement joins TRBV6-5 to TRBJ2-7; maybe TRBD2 (6 bases). Trimming stripped 6 bases from V and 2 bases from J, with 14 bases between. Looked up from germline, CDR1 is MNHEY and CDR2 is SVGAGI. The CDR3 runs 14 residues. CDR3 region: CASRPPGSAYEQYF. Here the CDR3 DNA reads TGTGCCAGCAGACCACCCGGGAGTGCCTACGAGCAGTACTTC.